This T cell receptor (beta chain) was observed in a study of cytomegalovirus exposure and HLA in healthy donors. Notes on this clone: Antigen: not known.

The donors were part of the roughly 130-subject validation cohort, which stood apart from the roughly 670-subject first cohort. Study-wide results and limits: The finding came from a later analysis; first-cohort TCR clusters tended to co-occur in the roughly 120 validation repertoires.

Method: immunoSEQ multiplex PCR; TCRdb's copy keeps in-frame clones and lacks some. The data show 120,000 or so clones, 95% to 97% seen once. The CDR3 runs to 16 residues. V lost 4 bases, J lost 8 bases, and 13 bases stayed unmatched. Per the germline V gene, CDR1 is SGDLS and CDR2 is YYNGEE. The chain recombines TRBV9 with TRBJ2-1, with TRBD2 identical over 9 bases. The TCR was taken from a man between 18 and 29 years old in good health and CMV-seronegative. The sequencing input was PBMCs. The CDR3 loop reads CASSSASGKVRDEQFF. CDR3 DNA: TGTGCCAGCAGCAGTGCTAGCGGGAAGGTTAGGGATGAGCAGTTCTTC.